This record covers a single T cell receptor beta chain. These data originate in a study of control samples from healthy donors and cancer patients. Clones were read by immunoSEQ multiplex PCR, and TCRdb kept only the in-frame ones, dropping some. The table shows nearly 200,000 clones, with 91% occurring only once. This sequence originates from a man between 25 and 39 years old in good health. The sample consisted of blood.

CDR3 nucleotides: TGTGCCAGCAGCTTAGGCCAGGGAAGATGGCGGTACACTGAAGCTTTCTTT. It codes for CASSLGQGRWRYTEAFF. This rearrangement joins TRBV5-6 to TRBJ1-1; tentative D call: TRBD1 (5 bases). This CDR3 is built from 17 residues. Per the germline V gene, CDR1 is SGHDT and CDR2 is YYEEEE. The V end lost 2 bases, the J end lost 3 bases, and 20 bases lay between the germline ends.